This TCR beta chain was found in a study of blood T cell repertoires in COVID-19. On the study more broadly: Samples of COVID-19 (acute and convalescent) were obtained from the United States, Italy and Spain. The analysed material was cDNA or gDNA that came from T cells, B-cell-depleted T cells, or PBMCs.

CDR3 size: 15 residues. In germline, CDR1 is GTSNPN, CDR2 SVGIG (reference sequence). V lost 1 base and J lost 5; bases outside the gene matches: 2. Assay used: immunoSEQ multiplex PCR; TCRdb lists only in-frame clones, some missing. The sample has 150,000 to 200,000 clones; more than 75% are singletons. Participants, about 18 to 90 years old, spanned 24 US areas. Sequenced sample: PBMCs or T cells enriched from blood (not recorded which). The rearrangement links TRBV30 to TRBJ2-1; 13 bases line up with TRBD2. The receptor was isolated from a woman aged 45-65 years who had recovered from COVID-19. In nucleotides, the CDR3 is TGTGCCTGGAGTGGCGGGACTAGCGGGGACAATGAGCAGTTCTTC. Its protein product is CAWSGGTSGDNEQFF.